This TCR beta chain is from a study of blood T cells in healthy people across ages. General study points: Correlation between TCR beta diversity and naive T cell percentage was strong.

A second PCR of roughly 7 to 11 cycles used a sample-barcoded 5' primer and a J-beta primer mix. MiXCR, applied by TCRdb to the 5' RACE reads, yields one record per CDR3 protein. The sample holds some 320,000 distinct CDR3 sequences, 25% to 30% seen once. Remarks on this clonotype: Antigen: not known. Given a much more abundant clone one base away, this may be a read error.

A minimum of 7 million PBMCs was isolated per sample. Germline lookup yields CDR1 LGHNA and CDR2 YNFKEQ. CDR3 length: 15 amino acids. Sequencing used blood. The clonotype was recovered from a woman in her sixties or seventies in good health. The rearrangement uses TRBV4-2 and TRBJ2-5; D is unclear. The CDR3 is CAGSQEGSKEEAQYF. Here the CDR3 DNA reads TGTGCCGGCAGCCAAGAAGGCAGTAAGGAAGAGGCCCAGTACTTC.